This TCR beta chain originates from a study of blood T cell repertoires in COVID-19. In the source study's methods: Reference gene primer amplification in the assay estimated nucleated cell counts. The repertoire was sequenced with immunoSEQ multiplex PCR; TCRdb's copy has only in-frame clones and lacks some. D and trimming come from the DNA, and the V and J calls and clone size come from that table. This table has about 250,000 clones, just over 85% appearing once. Sequencing input: PBMCs or T cells enriched from blood (not recorded which). The receptor comes from a man aged 18 to 29 who had recovered from COVID-19.

The chain's CDR3 is CASSSTGTGDEKLFF. DNA for the CDR3: TGTGCCAGCAGTTCGACCGGGACAGGGGATGAAAAACTGTTTTTT. The chain recombines TRBV28 with TRBJ1-4, with 10 bases aligning to TRBD1. Trimming took 4 bases from V and 6 from J; bases not matched to a gene: 5. This CDR3 is 15 amino acids long. CDR1 is MDHEN, CDR2 SYDVKM, per germline.